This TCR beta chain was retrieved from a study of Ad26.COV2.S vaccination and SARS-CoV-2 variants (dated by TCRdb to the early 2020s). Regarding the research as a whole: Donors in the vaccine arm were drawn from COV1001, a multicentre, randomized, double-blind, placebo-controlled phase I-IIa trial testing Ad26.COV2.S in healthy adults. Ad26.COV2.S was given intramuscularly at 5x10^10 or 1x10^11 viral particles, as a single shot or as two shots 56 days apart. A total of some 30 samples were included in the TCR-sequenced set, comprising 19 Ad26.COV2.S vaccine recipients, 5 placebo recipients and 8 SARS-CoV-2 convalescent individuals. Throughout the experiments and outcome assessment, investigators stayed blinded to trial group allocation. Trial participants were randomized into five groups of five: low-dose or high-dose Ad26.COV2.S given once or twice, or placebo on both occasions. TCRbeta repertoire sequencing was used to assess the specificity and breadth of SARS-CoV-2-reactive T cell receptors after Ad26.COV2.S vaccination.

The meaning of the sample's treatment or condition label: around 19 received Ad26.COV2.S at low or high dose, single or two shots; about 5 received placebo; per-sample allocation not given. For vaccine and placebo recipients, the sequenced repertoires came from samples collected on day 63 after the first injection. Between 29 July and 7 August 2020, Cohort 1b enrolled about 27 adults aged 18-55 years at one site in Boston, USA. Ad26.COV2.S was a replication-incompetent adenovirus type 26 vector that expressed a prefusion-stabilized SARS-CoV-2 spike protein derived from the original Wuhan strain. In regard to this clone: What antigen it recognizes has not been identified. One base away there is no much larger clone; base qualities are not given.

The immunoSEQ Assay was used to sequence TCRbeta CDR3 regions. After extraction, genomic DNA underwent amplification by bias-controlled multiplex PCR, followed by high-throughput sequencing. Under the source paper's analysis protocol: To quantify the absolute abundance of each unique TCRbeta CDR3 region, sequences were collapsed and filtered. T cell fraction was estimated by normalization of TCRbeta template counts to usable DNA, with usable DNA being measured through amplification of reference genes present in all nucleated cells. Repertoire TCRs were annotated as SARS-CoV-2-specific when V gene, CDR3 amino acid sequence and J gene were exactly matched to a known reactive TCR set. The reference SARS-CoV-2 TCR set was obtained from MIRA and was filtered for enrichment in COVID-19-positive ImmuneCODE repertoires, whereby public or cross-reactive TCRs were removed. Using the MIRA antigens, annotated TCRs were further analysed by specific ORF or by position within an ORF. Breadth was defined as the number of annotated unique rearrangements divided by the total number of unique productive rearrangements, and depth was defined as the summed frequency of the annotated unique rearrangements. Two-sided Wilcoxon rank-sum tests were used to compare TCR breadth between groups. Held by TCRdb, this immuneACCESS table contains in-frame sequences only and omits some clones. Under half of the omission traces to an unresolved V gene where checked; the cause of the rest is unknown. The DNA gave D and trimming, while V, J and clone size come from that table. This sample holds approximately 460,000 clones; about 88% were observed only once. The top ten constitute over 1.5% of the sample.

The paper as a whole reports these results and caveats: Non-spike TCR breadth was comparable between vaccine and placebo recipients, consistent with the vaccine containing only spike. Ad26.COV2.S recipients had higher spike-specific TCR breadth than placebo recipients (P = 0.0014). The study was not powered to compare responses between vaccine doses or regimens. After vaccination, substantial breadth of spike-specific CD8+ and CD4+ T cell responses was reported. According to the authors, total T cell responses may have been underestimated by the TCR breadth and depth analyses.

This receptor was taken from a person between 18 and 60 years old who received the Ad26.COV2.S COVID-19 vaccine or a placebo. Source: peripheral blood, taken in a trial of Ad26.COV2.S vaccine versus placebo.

The CDR3 corresponds to CASSLAGGAGELFF. Read as DNA, the sequence is TGCGCCAGCAGCTTAGCGGGGGGCGCCGGGGAGCTGTTTTTT. In this chain, TRBV4-1 is recombined with TRBJ2-2, with 10 bases aligning to TRBD2. V lost 5 bases and J lost 6 bases, and the count of bases not matched to a germline gene is 3. The CDR3 runs 14 residues from the cysteine to the phenylalanine. Of the read, only the CDR3 DNA is kept; its 42 bases are in frame from base 1. CDR1 MGHRA and CDR2 YSYEKL were looked up in the germline V gene.